The present entry profiles one TCR beta chain with its context. Its antigen is undetermined. This sample is part of a study of cytomegalovirus exposure and HLA in healthy donors. Study-wide findings and caveats: Cytomegalovirus association was listed for 164 TCR beta chains. The classifier was said to identify cytomegalovirus status with high specificity and sensitivity. In the 120 validation repertoires, approximately 94% of cluster scores exceeded 0, per a later analysis.

TCRdb's table, derived via immunoSEQ multiplex PCR, lists solely in-frame clones and lacks some. The profile shows 90,000 to 120,000 clones, around 82% of them singletons. This clonotype was obtained from a woman aged 18-35 years in good health and CMV-seronegative. Sequenced sample: PBMCs.

CDR3 nucleotide sequence: TGTGCCAGTCTAAGGACAGGAACGGGATACACTGAAGCTTTCTTT. Amino acid sequence: CASLRTGTGYTEAFF. The gene calls are TRBV6-1 and TRBJ1-1, with 7 bases lining up with TRBD1. V lost 9 bases to trimming and J lost 3 bases; unmatched junction nucleotides: 13. The CDR3 spans 15 residues. Germline-derived CDR1 and CDR2 are MNHNS and SASEGT.